This T cell receptor beta chain was sequenced in a study of a mutant IDH1 vaccine in newly diagnosed glioma (dated by TCRdb to about 2021). Concerning the study at large: In the chemotherapy-containing groups, vaccination started alongside temozolomide cycles, whereas in patients who had radiotherapy alone it started 4-6 weeks after radiotherapy. The roughly 32 treated patients were roughly 62% male and 37.5% female, with a mean age of 40.4 years. Before enrollment, patients had received standard therapy of radiotherapy alone, temozolomide alone, or radiochemotherapy with temozolomide; most received the combination. The week-35 safety follow-up was designated visit V12, and the week-47 end of study was designated visit V13. Peripheral blood was collected at six visits: V03 (baseline), V05, V07, V10, V12 and V13. Longitudinal TCRB deep sequencing was performed for about two dozen treated patients wherever samples were available for exploratory analyses. The full study reports these points: According to the authors, sample limitations meant that analyses of patient blood samples could not be reproduced. Vaccine-induced immune responses across multiple MHC alleles were detected in 85% to 95% of patients. PBMC samples for TCRB deep sequencing were selected based on availability. Pseudoprogression seemed to be unrelated to changes in the top peripheral T cell clonotypes found by TCRB sequencing.

The time point label, read with the paper, signifies: week 47, end of study. Each vaccine dose, consisting of 300 ug of a 20-mer mutant IDH1 peptide in Montanide, was administered subcutaneously with topical imiquimod. Patients received eight vaccinations in weeks 1, 3, 5, 7, 11, 15, 19 and 23, corresponding to visits V03 through V10. The donors had newly diagnosed IDH1-mutant astrocytomas of WHO grade 3 or 4 that showed loss of nuclear ATRX. The samples were drawn from NOA16, a multicentre, single-arm, open-label phase I trial in Germany that tested a mutant IDH1 peptide vaccine in humans for the first time. Genomic DNA for TCRB sequencing was extracted from EDTA blood using the DNeasy Blood and Tissue Kit. With respect to this clone: Its specific antigen is unknown. The input lacks base qualities; no much larger clone sits a single base away.

Germline trimming: 4 bases from V, 2 bases from J; junction bases outside gene matches: 2. Taken from the germline V gene (reference sequence), the CDR1 and CDR2 loops are LNHDA and SQIVND. The CDR3 sequence holds 14 residues, the cysteine and phenylalanine included. The DNA shown is the 42-base CDR3, in frame from base 1. Library method: the immunoSEQ multiplex PCR assay. Rearranged TCR beta chain sequences were amplified with the hsTCRB Kit following the manufacturer's protocol. TCRB libraries were sequenced on an Illumina MiSeq. The source study handled its data this way. The kit vendor's proprietary platform handled demultiplexing, trimming and gene mapping. TCRdb holds this immuneACCESS table with in-frame rearrangements only. Some clones are missing; in checked studies, unresolved V genes explain under half, and the rest has no known cause. For V, J and clone size, that table is used; D and trimming come from the DNA. This sample has some 40,000 clones in its table, and 75% of those were observed once. Approximately 9.1% of the sample lies in the top ten.

Here the sequenced sample was PBMCs, taken from a glioma patient whose treatment included an IDH1 peptide vaccine. The sequence was collected from a middle-aged man with glioma. The chain uses TRBV19 and TRBJ1-2; TRBD1 aligns with 9 central bases. The CDR3 sequence is CASSKGTGNYGYTF. Read as DNA, the sequence is TGTGCCAGTAGTAAGGGGACAGGGAACTATGGCTACACCTTC.